The rows below give T cell receptor beta chains drawn from one sample of a study of T cells in Graves' hyperthyroidism and ophthalmopathy. One entry per CDR3 protein, called by TCRdb with MiXCR from the multiplex PCR reads. This sample carries hundreds of thousands of distinct CDR3 sequences, approximately 14% of them seen once, and the ten largest clones take 4.5% to 6%. Sequenced material: blood. All receptors derive from a woman aged 25 to 45 with Graves' hyperthyroidism that later progressed to Graves' ophthalmopathy. CDR3s include the opening cysteine and the closing phenylalanine or tryptophan. The D gene is left open where the match is weak. The size of a clone is reported for some rows only, either as once, few or many, or as a class for expanded clones.

D: .; length: 17; J: TRBJ2-5; size: .; V: TRBV7-2; CDR3: CASSFGASRIGEETQYF; DNA: TGTGCCAGCAGCTTCGGGGCTAGCCGGATTGGGGAAGAGACCCAGTACTTC
D: TRBD1; length: 15; J: TRBJ2-2; size: few; V: TRBV29-1; CDR3: CSAIGQGGNTGELFF; DNA: TGCAGCGCCATCGGACAGGGTGGAAACACCGGGGAGCTGTTTTTT
D: TRBD2; length: 15; J: TRBJ2-2; size: many; V: TRBV24-1; CDR3: CATSLSGSNTGELFF; DNA: TGTGCCACCAGCCTTAGCGGGAGTAACACCGGGGAGCTGTTTTTT
D: TRBD2; length: 18; J: TRBJ2-1; size: many; V: TRBV14; CDR3: CASSQEAGGSDSYNEQFF; DNA: TGTGCCAGCAGCCAAGAAGCGGGAGGGTCCGATTCCTACAATGAGCAGTTCTTC
D: .; length: 15; J: TRBJ1-2; size: few; V: TRBV18; CDR3: CASSLEDLVGHGYTF; DNA: TGTGCCAGCTCACTAGAGGACTTGGTTGGACATGGCTACACCTTC
D: TRBD1; length: 15; J: TRBJ2-2; size: few; V: TRBV28; CDR3: CASTWGQGMGGELFF; DNA: TGTGCCAGCACCTGGGGACAGGGTATGGGCGGGGAGCTGTTTTTT
D: .; length: 12; J: TRBJ1-6; size: many; V: TRBV10-1; CDR3: CATGEYNSPLHF; DNA: TGCGCCACAGGGGAGTATAATTCACCCCTCCACTTT
D: .; length: 15; J: TRBJ1-5; size: many; V: TRBV12-3/TRBV12-4; CDR3: CASSLGPDSNQPQHF; DNA: TGTGCCAGCAGTTTAGGGCCAGATAGCAATCAGCCCCAGCATTTT
D: .; length: 13; J: TRBJ1-4; size: few; V: TRBV30; CDR3: CAWGAGAGEELFF; DNA: TGTGCCTGGGGGGCAGGGGCGGGCGAGGAACTGTTTTTT
D: .; length: 13; J: TRBJ2-2; size: .; V: TRBV20-1; CDR3: CSASAVQDGELFF; DNA: TGCAGTGCTAGCGCAGTTCAAGACGGGGAGCTGTTTTTT
D: .; length: 12; J: TRBJ2-2; size: few; V: TRBV10-1; CDR3: CASSFPTGELVF; DNA: TGCGCCAGCAGTTTTCCCACCGGGGAGCTGGTTTTT